This T cell receptor (beta chain) was sequenced during a study of control samples from healthy donors and cancer patients. V lost 4 bases and J lost 9; bases outside the gene matches: 7. The CDR3 spans 15 residues. Germline assignment: CDR1 SGHDT and CDR2 YYEEEE. Libraries were prepared by immunoSEQ multiplex PCR; TCRdb keeps only in-frame clonotypes and omits some of them. The table lists about 170,000 clones, just over 90% of them singletons, with 4.1% in the top ten. In this sample, this clone turned up once. This TCR was recovered from a woman in her sixties or seventies in good health. Sequenced material: blood. This chain uses TRBV5-6 with TRBJ2-3; 14 bases line up with TRBD2. The CDR3 nucleotides are TGTGCCAGCAGCGAGACTAGCGGGGGGGCTGGGACGCAGTATTTT. It yields the protein CASSETSGGAGTQYF.